The clone carrying this T cell receptor beta chain has just a few counts. The data stem from a study of blood T cell repertoires in COVID-19. CDR3 length: 14 residues. Per germline, CDR1 SGHDT and CDR2 YYEEEE. V trimming: 3 bases; J trimming: 5 bases; junction bases outside the gene matches: 7. Using immunoSEQ multiplex PCR, the repertoire was profiled, and TCRdb retains in-frame clones only, with some absent. The profile shows 300,000 or so clones, roughly 87% of them singletons. The material sequenced was PBMCs or T cells enriched from blood (not recorded which). This TCR was recovered from a woman in her twenties or thirties who had recovered from COVID-19. The chain carries TRBV5-6 and TRBJ1-2; 7 bases align to TRBD1. CDR3 nucleotide sequence: TGTGCCAGCAGCTACGCCGGGACAGCTTATGGCTACACCTTC. Protein sequence: CASSYAGTAYGYTF.